A single sample gave rise to the 30 T cell receptor beta chains below, sequenced in a study of T cells in Graves' hyperthyroidism and ophthalmopathy. TCR beta CDR3 region amplification was performed from RNA transcripts. HTBI primers were employed in a first-round RT-PCR of the TCR CDR3. TCRdb re-called the multiplex PCR reads with MiXCR, one entry per CDR3 protein. In the table there are 300,000 to 450,000 distinct CDR3 sequences, 15% to 18% of which are singletons. The sequenced sample consisted of blood. Every receptor here comes from a woman under 30 with Graves' hyperthyroidism that later progressed to Graves' ophthalmopathy.

The chain recombines TRBV6-2 or TRBV6-3 with TRBJ2-6; D not resolved. V lost 2 bases and J 0 bases, leaving 5 bases between the germline ends. Germline V gives CDR1 MNHEY, CDR2 SVGEGT. This CDR3 contains 15 residues. The CDR3 DNA follows: TGTGCCAGCAGTTACGAGAGCTCTGGGGCCAACGTCCTGACTTTC. This codes for CASSYESSGANVLTF.

V and J are TRBV7-9 and TRBJ2-1, with D perhaps matching TRBD1 (5 bases). The germline gives CDR1 SEHNR, CDR2 FQNEAQ (reference sequence). Trimming cost V 5 bases and J 7 bases, with 42 bases left between them. The CDR3 covers 23 residues. The DNA of the CDR3 is TGTGCCAGCAGCCCCCTTCCCAATGCCAGGGATCCGTCGATGACGGTACATACAAATGAGCAGTTCTTC. The encoded protein is CASSPLPNARDPSMTVHTNEQFF.

The sample holds many counts of this clonotype. The chain combines TRBV28 with TRBJ1-4; 9 bases are a match to TRBD1. There are 16 residues in the CDR3. Germline V lookup: CDR1 MDHEN, CDR2 SYDVKM. The V and J ends lost 5 bases and 8 bases, in that order; junction bases with no gene match: 12. CDR3 nucleotide sequence: TGTGCCAGCAGTACTAACAGGGGGCCCTATGCGGAAAAACTGTTTTTT. Amino acids: CASSTNRGPYAEKLFF.

V and J are TRBV5-1 and TRBJ2-1; 9 bases fit TRBD2. Germline V lookup: CDR1 SGHRS, CDR2 YFSETQ. The CDR3 loop spans 16 amino acids. J was trimmed by 6 bases and V by 1 base; bases with no gene match: 8. The CDR3 loop is CASSLLALAGSNEQFF. The CDR3 DNA is TGCGCCAGCAGCTTGTTGGCCCTAGCGGGGTCCAATGAGCAGTTCTTC.

The chain is built from TRBV4-1 and TRBJ2-7; D might be TRBD2 (6 bases). The CDR3 totals 14 residues. Germline CDR1 MGHRA, CDR2 YSYEKL. The V gene lost 4 bases and the J gene lost 0 bases, with 10 bases spanning the gap. The CDR3 region is CASSLEGLSYEQYF. The CDR3 region has the DNA TGCGCCAGCAGCCTGGAGGGACTCTCCTACGAGCAGTACTTC.

This clonotype was found many times. The chain carries TRBV6-1 and TRBJ2-5; the match to TRBD2 covers 10 bases. Germline CDR1 is MNHNS and CDR2 is SASEGT. Trimming cost V 8 bases and J 4 bases; bases outside gene matches: 19. There are 18 residues in the CDR3. The CDR3 DNA is TGTGCCAGCTCTACCTCTAGCGGGAGAGGACGGATGGGAGAGACCCAGTACTTC. Its protein product is CASSTSSGRGRMGETQYF.

The chain links TRBV20-1 to TRBJ2-1, with 10 nucleotides matching TRBD2. The trim removed 6 bases at V and 6 bases at J, leaving 8 bases unmatched. The CDR3 is 14 amino acids. The germline V gene has CDR1 DFQATT and CDR2 SNEGSKA (reference sequence). DNA for the CDR3: TGCAGTGCCCCCCTAGCGGGAGTTTCCAATGAGCAGTTCTTC. Its translation is CSAPLAGVSNEQFF.

This clonotype was counted many times. This sequence joins TRBV10-3 and TRBJ1-5; tentative D call: TRBD1 (5 bases). The CDR3 is 16 residues long. Germline V CDR1 and CDR2: ENHRY, SYGVKD. V dropped 3 bases and J dropped 2 bases, with 14 bases sitting between them. The CDR3 bases are TGTGCCATCAGTGATAGGGGCACGCCAGGCAATCAGCCCCAGCATTTT. It specifies CAISDRGTPGNQPQHF.

This clonotype was observed at least ten times. The chain has TRBV28 and TRBJ2-1, with 8 bases that match TRBD2. The CDR3 spans 16 residues. Germline assignment: CDR1 MDHEN and CDR2 SYDVKM. V shed 5 bases and J 8 bases; nucleotides not matched to a gene: 14. The CDR3 loop reads CASSHSEKAGGDEQFF. The CDR3 nucleotides are TGTGCCAGCAGTCACTCGGAGAAGGCGGGAGGCGATGAGCAGTTCTTC.

Comments on this clonotype: A much larger clone lies a single base off, so this may be a read error. V and J are TRBV14 and TRBJ2-1; D may be TRBD1 (6 bases). The CDR3 has 16 amino acids. The V and J ends lost 0 bases and 8 bases respectively, with 17 bases between them. Germline CDR1 and CDR2: SGHDN and FVKESK. CDR3 amino acids: CASSQERGSVDDEQFF. The CDR3 nucleotides are TGTGCCAGCAGCCAAGAGAGGGGGTCCGTTGACGATGAGCAGTTCTTC.

There are many counts of this clonotype. This chain uses TRBV7-9 with TRBJ2-3, with TRBD2 matching 10 bases. The CDR3 length is 19 residues. The germline gives CDR1 SEHNR, CDR2 FQNEAQ (reference sequence). Trimming removed 3 bases from V and 5 bases from J; junction bases left unmatched: 17. CDR3 protein: CASSLVFESGRAVIDTQYF. CDR3 bases: TGTGCCAGCAGCTTGGTCTTCGAGAGCGGGAGGGCCGTGATAGATACGCAGTATTTT.

The gene calls are TRBV5-1 and TRBJ1-1; D is ambiguous. V was shortened by 0 bases and J by 7 bases, with 13 bases between the two germline ends. Germline V gene sequence: CDR1 SGHRS, CDR2 YFSETQ. This CDR3 is built from 14 residues. This chain's CDR3 is CASSLVTGSDEAFF. The CDR3 DNA reads TGCGCCAGCAGCTTGGTAACTGGGAGCGATGAAGCTTTCTTT.

The chain uses TRBV7-2 and TRBJ2-1, with 7 bases fitting TRBD2. The CDR3 length is 15 residues. After removal of 4 bases from V and 9 bases from J, the junction contained 12 bases not matched to a gene. Germline loops: CDR1 SGHTA, CDR2 FQGNSA. In nucleotides, the CDR3 is TGTGCCAGCAGCTCGGGACTAACGGGAGTGACTGAGCAGTTCTTC. Its protein is CASSSGLTGVTEQFF.

V usage is TRBV18 and J usage is TRBJ2-1, with D perhaps TRBD2 (6 bases). The germline gives CDR1 KGHSH, CDR2 LQKENI. V lost 5 bases to trimming and J lost 7 bases, with 18 bases between them. This CDR3 comprises 15 residues. The DNA for the CDR3 is TGTGCCAGCTCAGCTACAATTTTGGAGGGGAATGAGCAGTTCTTC. Amino acid sequence: CASSATILEGNEQFF.

Comments on this clonotype: Since a much larger clone is just one base distant, this may be a read error. The V gene is TRBV2, the J gene TRBJ1-1; D may be TRBD1 (6 bases). The V end lost 5 bases, the J end lost 3 bases, and 13 bases lay between the germline ends. Germline CDR1 is SNHLY and CDR2 is FYNNEI. The CDR3 contains 14 residues. The chain's CDR3 is CASSITAGDTEAFF. CDR3 coding DNA: TGTGCCAGCAGTATAACGGCAGGGGACACTGAAGCTTTCTTT.

The chain has TRBV5-1 and TRBJ2-2; 8 bases match TRBD2. The CDR3 is 16 residues long. The V segment lost 4 bases and the J segment 2 bases; nucleotides outside the gene matches: 7. Germline values: CDR1 SGHRS, CDR2 YFSETQ. DNA of the CDR3: TGCGCCAGCAGCCCACCGACTAGCGTAAACACCGGGGAGCTGTTTTTT. Residues: CASSPPTSVNTGELFF.

The sample holds many counts of this clonotype. The chain uses TRBV2 and TRBJ2-3; 11 bases match TRBD2. The V and J ends lost 6 bases and 2 bases, in that order; junction bases with no gene match: 4. Germline loops: CDR1 SNHLY, CDR2 FYNNEI. This CDR3 contains 15 residues. The chain's CDR3 is CASRPGLADTDTQYF. In nucleotides, the CDR3 is TGTGCCAGCAGGCCGGGACTAGCGGACACAGATACGCAGTATTTT.

V usage is TRBV5-1 and J usage is TRBJ1-5, with D possibly matching TRBD1 (5 bases). CDR1 and CDR2 from the germline V gene are SGHRS and YFSETQ. V gave up 4 bases and J gave up 2 bases, with 13 bases separating them. The CDR3 loop spans 15 amino acids. In DNA, the CDR3 is TGCGCCAGCAGCCAATCGACAGCGGGCAATCAGCCCCAGCATTTT. Its translation: CASSQSTAGNQPQHF.

The V call is TRBV12-3 or TRBV12-4, the J call TRBJ1-5; D is undetermined. CDR3 size: 13 residues. The V gene lost 6 bases and the J gene lost 8 bases, with 14 bases spanning the gap. The CDR3 sequence is CASRPTVWEPQHF. The CDR3 bases are TGTGCCAGCAGGCCGACGGTTTGGGAGCCCCAGCATTTT.

V gene TRBV19 combines with J gene TRBJ2-2; D unresolved. Germline V gene sequence: CDR1 LNHDA, CDR2 SQIVND (reference sequence). The CDR3 totals 14 residues. V was cut by 3 bases and J by 6 bases, with 11 bases left in between. CDR3 in amino acids: CASSIDLGAGELFF. CDR3 sequence (DNA): TGTGCCAGTAGTATTGATCTTGGAGCCGGGGAGCTGTTTTTT.

The table lists this clonotype with many counts. J is TRBJ2-4 and V is TRBV27; TRBD1 agrees at 11 bases. This CDR3 is 18 amino acids long. Trimming removed 5 bases from V and 6 bases from J; junction bases left unmatched: 15. The germline CDR1 and CDR2 sequences are MNHEY and SMNVEV (reference sequence). The CDR3 nucleotides are TGTGCCAGCAGTCACGGAAGGGGACAGGGGGTAAATTTAAACATTCAGTACTTC. The encoded protein is CASSHGRGQGVNLNIQYF.

The sample holds many counts of this clonotype. This chain joins TRBV6-1 and TRBJ2-7; perhaps TRBD2 as D (7 bases). From germline, CDR1 is MNHNS and CDR2 SASEGT. CDR3 size: 17 residues. V was clipped by 1 base and J by 3 bases, with 19 bases between them. CDR3 sequence reads: CASSEGVGGAQVYEQYF. CDR3 nucleotide sequence: TGTGCCAGCAGTGAAGGAGTGGGGGGGGCGCAGGTCTACGAGCAGTACTTC.

This clonotype was counted ten times or more. The chain uses TRBV18 and TRBJ2-5; 12 bases agree with TRBD2. The CDR3 covers 16 residues. Unmatched junction bases numbered 5, after V lost 2 bases and J lost 4 bases. Germline values: CDR1 KGHSH, CDR2 LQKENI. The CDR3 protein is CASSPTTSGRRETQYF. The CDR3 region has the DNA TGTGCCAGCTCACCAACGACTAGCGGGAGACGAGAGACCCAGTACTTC. The complete variable domain, with remaining parts taken from reference TRBV18 and TRBJ2-5, reads NAGVMQNPRHLVRRRGQEARLRCSPMKGHSHVYWYRQLPEEGLKFMVYLQKENIIDESGMPKERFSAEFPKEGPSILRIQQVVRGDSAAYFCASSPTTSGRRETQYFGPGTRLLVL.

Many counts were recorded for this clonotype. This chain joins TRBV18 and TRBJ2-2; 9 bases are shared with TRBD1. V was pared by 1 base and J by 5 bases, with 5 bases of the junction left unmatched. This CDR3 region has 16 residues. Germline CDR1 and CDR2: KGHSH and LQKENI. In nucleotides, the CDR3 is TGTGCCAGCTCACCACTTCAAGGGACAGGGACCGGGGAGCTGTTTTTT. Translating it yields CASSPLQGTGTGELFF.

V is TRBV7-2 and J is TRBJ2-2; D is possibly TRBD1 or TRBD2 (5 bases each). The CDR3 runs to 13 residues. The V end lost 6 bases, the J end lost 8 bases, and 13 bases lay between the germline ends. Looked up from germline, CDR1 is SGHTA and CDR2 is FQGNSA. The CDR3 sequence is CASRTTGAGELFF. CDR3 sequence (DNA): TGTGCCAGCAGAACAACCGGGGCAGGGGAGCTGTTTTTT.

This clonotype was seen ten or more times. J is TRBJ1-6 and V is TRBV6-4, with D maybe TRBD1 (5 bases). V lost 0 bases and J lost 5, with 5 bases in between. The CDR3 has 14 residues. The germline gives CDR1 MRHNA, CDR2 SNTAGT. This CDR3 reads CASSDSGDNSPLHF. Written as DNA, the CDR3 is TGTGCCAGCAGTGACTCAGGGGATAATTCACCCCTCCACTTT.

This clonotype was counted ten times or more. The rearrangement links TRBV5-6 to TRBJ2-3; D could derive from TRBD1 or TRBD2 (5 bases each). In germline, CDR1 is SGHDT, CDR2 YYEEEE. The CDR3 contains 13 residues. Trimming stripped 2 bases from V and 6 bases from J, with 10 bases between. The CDR3 is CASSLRGPDTQYF. The CDR3 DNA reads TGTGCCAGCAGCTTACGGGGACCCGATACGCAGTATTTT.

The chain recombines TRBV7-9 with TRBJ2-2; a possible D gene is TRBD2 (6 bases). The germline V gene has CDR1 SEHNR and CDR2 FQNEAQ (reference sequence). There are 15 residues in the CDR3. V dropped 6 bases and J dropped 4 bases, with 15 bases sitting between them. The CDR3 here is CASRPLGGSTGELFF. CDR3 in DNA: TGTGCCAGCAGACCCCTGGGAGGTTCCACCGGGGAGCTGTTTTTT.

In its sample, this clonotype was seen a few times. For the CDR3, the DNA is TGTGCCAGCAGCGCAGCGGGAGGTAGTTTGAATGAGCAGTTCTTC. Amino acids: CASSAAGGSLNEQFF. The genes are TRBV9 and TRBJ2-1; 9 bases match TRBD2. V was pared by 3 bases and J by 7 bases, with 8 bases of the junction left unmatched. The CDR3 is 15 amino acids. Germline-derived CDR1 and CDR2 are SGDLS and YYNGEE. The entire variable domain, with the rest obtained from reference TRBV9 and TRBJ2-1, is as follows: DSGVTQTPKHLITATGQRVTLRCSPRSGDLSVYWYQQSLDQGLQFLIQYYNGEERAKGNILERFSAQQFPDLHSELNLSSLELGDSALYFCASSAAGGSLNEQFFGPGTRLTVL.

Many counts were recorded for this clonotype. The gene calls are TRBV28 and TRBJ2-7; 8 nucleotides match TRBD1. The CDR3 runs to 15 residues. With 5 bases clipped from V and 3 bases from J, the junction kept 9 bases outside the gene matches. The V gene's germline CDR1 is MDHEN and CDR2 SYDVKM. The CDR3 here is CASSGYRGANYEQYF. The CDR3 region has the DNA TGTGCCAGCAGTGGATACAGGGGGGCAAACTACGAGCAGTACTTC.